Given below is one T cell receptor beta chain in context. This sample was taken from a study of T cells expressing NK-cell markers. TCRdb re-called the 5' RACE reads, yielding one record per CDR3 amino acid sequence without DNA. The sample holds approximately 460,000 distinct CDR3 sequences. The germline V gene encodes CDR1 SGHDT and CDR2 YYEEEE. The CDR3 contains 15 residues. This rearrangement joins TRBV5-6 to TRBJ1-6; the D call from TCRdb, TRBD1, cannot be confirmed without DNA. The sequencing input was blood T cells: a sorted CD56 or NKG2C T cell subset, CD4+ or CD8+ T cells, or bulk PBMC T cells (not recorded which). The clonotype originates from a woman aged 18 to 75 in good health. The CDR3 reads CASSFRDSYNSPLHF. The complete variable domain, with remaining parts taken from reference TRBV5-6 and TRBJ1-6, reads DAGVTQSPTHLIKTRGQQVTLRCSPKSGHDTVSWYQQALGQGPQFIFQYYEEEERQRGNFPDRFSGHQFPNYSSELNVNALLLGDSALYLCASSFRDSYNSPLHFGNGTRLTVT.